The 25 T cell receptor beta chains given below trace back to one sample, sequenced in a study of siplizumab effects on memory and regulatory T cells. Sequenced by immunoSEQ multiplex PCR; TCRdb stores in-frame clones only, minus some. There are approximately 94,000 clones in the sample; roughly 93% occur only once, and around 6.5% lies in the top ten. Sample: CD8+ T cells sorted from blood. These receptors originate from a human donor in good health.

The gene calls are TRBV27 and TRBJ1-2; D uncertain. V shed 0 bases and J shed 5 bases, with 10 bases lying between them. The CDR3 has 14 residues. CDR1 MNHEY and CDR2 SMNVEV come from the germline V gene (reference sequence). The CDR3 DNA follows: TGTGCCAGCAGTTTATCACCCGATTTATATGGCTACACCTTC. Protein product: CASSLSPDLYGYTF.

The chain combines TRBV19 with TRBJ1-1, with D unclear. CDR1 LNHDA and CDR2 SQIVND come from the germline V gene (reference sequence). The V end lost 5 bases, the J end lost 3 bases, and 19 bases lay between the germline ends. There are 16 residues in the CDR3. CDR3 in amino acids: CASSPTPTEGYTEAFF. CDR3 sequence (DNA): TGTGCCAGTAGTCCCACCCCGACGGAGGGATACACTGAAGCTTTCTTT.

The rearrangement links TRBV6-6 to TRBJ2-2; the D gene is possibly TRBD1 (6 bases). This CDR3 has 14 residues. CDR1 and CDR2 from the germline V gene are MNHNY and SVGAGI (reference sequence). The V gene lost 5 bases and the J gene lost 4 bases, with 11 bases spanning the gap. CDR3 sequence reads: CASSTYRATGELFF. The CDR3 DNA reads as TGTGCCAGCAGTACTTACAGGGCCACCGGGGAGCTGTTTTTT.

This chain uses TRBV4-1 with TRBJ2-7, with 10 bases aligning to TRBD1. Germline-derived CDR1 and CDR2 are MGHRA and YSYEKL. V was pared by 0 bases and J by 2 bases, with 4 bases of the junction left unmatched. The CDR3 is made up of 16 amino acids. DNA for the CDR3: TGCGCCAGCAGCCAAGATTTGGGGACAGGGGCCTACGAGCAGTACTTC. Its protein is CASSQDLGTGAYEQYF.

The chain couples TRBV7-9 to TRBJ1-2; D call uncertain. This CDR3 is 14 amino acids long. CDR1 and CDR2 (germline): SEHNR, FQNEAQ (reference sequence). Trimming pared 5 bases from V and 0 bases from J, leaving 10 bases between. The CDR3 bases are TGTGCCAGCAGCGGCGACGGTACTAACTATGGCTACACCTTC. Translated: CASSGDGTNYGYTF.

This chain connects TRBV5-6 to TRBJ1-5, with D perhaps matching TRBD1 (6 bases). Germline loops: CDR1 SGHDT, CDR2 YYEEEE. V shed 1 base and J shed 4 bases, with 6 bases lying between them. The CDR3 is 13 residues long. This chain's CDR3 is CASSLQGNQPQHF. The CDR3 DNA sequence: TGTGCCAGCAGCTTGCAGGGGAATCAGCCCCAGCATTTT.

The V gene is TRBV7-9, the J gene TRBJ1-2; maybe TRBD1 (5 bases). Per germline, CDR1 SEHNR and CDR2 FQNEAQ (reference sequence). The CDR3 loop spans 14 amino acids. V was shortened by 4 bases and J by 4 bases, with 13 bases between the two germline ends. The CDR3 loop is CASSSLDTFYGYTF. The CDR3 bases are TGTGCCAGCAGCTCCCTGGACACATTCTATGGCTACACCTTC.

This chain links TRBV27 with TRBJ2-1; perhaps TRBD1 as D (5 bases). In germline, CDR1 is MNHEY, CDR2 SMNVEV (reference sequence). V was cut by 6 bases and J by 7 bases, with 16 bases left in between. The CDR3 covers 14 residues. CDR3 protein: CASRTYAAGNEQFF. The CDR3 DNA reads TGTGCCAGCAGAACCTATGCGGCAGGGAATGAGCAGTTCTTC.

This clone was recorded once. The J gene is TRBJ2-7, the V gene TRBV11-2; D is ambiguous. V lost 1 base to trimming and J lost 7 bases, with 11 bases between them. The V gene's germline CDR1 is SGHAT and CDR2 FQNNGV. CDR3 size: 13 residues. The CDR3 sequence: CASSLGAAWEQYF. The CDR3 DNA reads as TGTGCCAGCAGCTTAGGGGCTGCGTGGGAGCAGTACTTC.

The chain recombines TRBV21-1 with TRBJ1-6; the table's D call, TRBD1, has no DNA check behind it. TRBV21-1 is listed as a pseudogene. The CDR3 extends over 15 amino acids. The CDR3 DNA reads as TGTGCCAGCAGCAAAGTTGAAGGGGGCGATTCACCCCTCCACTTT. Translating gives CASSKVEGGDSPLHF.

This sequence joins TRBV6-5 and TRBJ1-5; D is unresolved. The V end was cut by 6 bases, the J end by 0 bases, with 9 bases between. This CDR3 contains 14 residues. Germline V CDR1 and CDR2: MNHEY, SVGAGI. The CDR3: CASRPGPSNQPQHF. The CDR3 coding sequence is TGTGCCAGCAGGCCTGGTCCTAGCAATCAGCCCCAGCATTTT.

The chain carries TRBV27 and TRBJ2-2; tentatively, D is TRBD2 (5 bases). Trimming took off 2 bases at V and 6 bases at J, with 10 bases between the two ends. Germline loops: CDR1 MNHEY, CDR2 SMNVEV (reference sequence). The length of the CDR3 is 14 residues. DNA for the CDR3: TGTGCCAGCAGTTTAGGTAGAGGGTCCGGGGAGCTGTTTTTT. Translating gives CASSLGRGSGELFF.

The gene calls are TRBV10-2 and TRBJ2-1; TRBD2 might be the D (7 bases). CDR3 size: 15 residues. Trimming took off 0 bases at V and 2 bases at J, with 8 bases between the two ends. The germline CDR1 and CDR2 sequences are WSHSY and SAAADI. The CDR3 bases are TGCGCCAGCAGTGAGTCGGGGGGGCCCTACAATGAGCAGTTCTTC. Residues: CASSESGGPYNEQFF.

V and J are TRBV10-3 and TRBJ1-1, with D possibly matching TRBD1 (6 bases). The CDR3 extends over 14 amino acids. V lost 3 bases and J lost 6, with 14 bases in between. Germline lookup yields CDR1 ENHRY and CDR2 SYGVKD. CDR3 bases: TGTGCCATCAGTGATCCTAGAGGGGGGTCTGAAGCTTTCTTT. This translates into CAISDPRGGSEAFF.

The chain has TRBV27 and TRBJ2-7; no clear D gene. The germline gives CDR1 MNHEY, CDR2 SMNVEV (reference sequence). The CDR3 totals 16 residues. Trimming pared 2 bases from V and 0 bases from J, leaving 14 bases between. The CDR3 protein is CASSLAGYSNSYEQYF. In DNA, the CDR3 is TGTGCCAGCAGTTTAGCAGGATATTCGAACTCCTACGAGCAGTACTTC.

V gene TRBV2 combines with J gene TRBJ2-7; 9 nucleotides agree with TRBD1. The length of the CDR3 is 14 residues. V gave up 6 bases and J gave up 5 bases; unmatched junction bases: 8. Germline loops: CDR1 SNHLY, CDR2 FYNNEI. In DNA form, the CDR3 reads TGTGCCAGCAGCTCCGGGACAGGGCATGACGAGCAGTACTTC. It specifies CASSSGTGHDEQYF.

V and J are TRBV27 and TRBJ1-1; D gene uncertain. Germline CDR1 reads MNHEY; CDR2 reads SMNVEV (reference sequence). This CDR3 region has 12 residues. V lost 5 bases, J lost 7 bases, and 11 bases lay in between. CDR3 DNA sequence: TGTGCCAGCAGTCTCCCCAGCGGTGAAGCTTTCTTT. It specifies CASSLPSGEAFF.

CDR3 protein: CASSEASGHQETQYF. CDR3 bases: TGTGCCAGCAGTGAAGCTAGCGGGCACCAAGAGACCCAGTACTTC. This chain links TRBV6-1 with TRBJ2-5, with TRBD2 matching over 7 bases. Unmatched junction bases numbered 1, after V lost 0 bases and J lost 0 bases. This CDR3 is built from 15 residues. The V gene's germline CDR1 is MNHNS and CDR2 SASEGT.

The V call is TRBV25-1, the J call TRBJ2-3, with 10 bases aligning to TRBD2. The V segment lost 4 bases and the J segment 2 bases; nucleotides outside the gene matches: 3. The CDR3 spans 15 residues. CDR1 and CDR2 (germline): MGHDK, SYGVNS. The CDR3 DNA reads TGTGCCAGCAGTGCACTAGCGGGGCTCACAGATACGCAGTATTTT. Translated, it gives CASSALAGLTDTQYF.

This clone was counted once. The genes are TRBV4-3 and TRBJ2-7; 9 bases align to TRBD2. CDR1 is LGHNA and CDR2 is YSLEER in the germline V gene. The CDR3 is made up of 16 amino acids. V shed 0 bases, J shed 7 bases, and the junction held 10 bases outside the gene matches. CDR3 amino acids: CASSQDRGSGSLEQYF. The CDR3 bases are TGCGCCAGCAGCCAAGATCGGGGTAGCGGGAGTCTAGAGCAGTACTTC.

V and J are TRBV4-1 and TRBJ2-7, with 7 bases aligning to TRBD2. CDR1 and CDR2 (germline): MGHRA, YSYEKL. V gave up 4 bases and J gave up 2 bases; unmatched junction bases: 5. The CDR3 contains 14 residues. The CDR3 coding sequence is TGCGCCAGCAGCCTGGAGGGAGGGGCCTACGAGCAGTACTTC. It is translated as CASSLEGGAYEQYF.

The chain carries TRBV30 and TRBJ2-7, with a weak D call TRBD2 (7 bases). Trimming cost V 5 bases and J 1 base, with 15 bases left between them. The CDR3 extends over 14 amino acids. Per the germline V gene, CDR1 is GTSNPN and CDR2 is SVGIG (reference sequence). DNA for the CDR3: TGTGCCTGGGGCAGAGGGGGGGAGTCCTACGAGCAGTACTTC. Its translation: CAWGRGGESYEQYF.

The J gene is TRBJ1-2, the V gene TRBV12-5, with TRBD1 as a possible D gene (6 bases). Germline CDR1 LGHNT, CDR2 FRNRAP. V was cut by 5 bases and J by 7 bases, with 17 bases left in between. This CDR3 has 14 residues. CDR3 sequence: CASGPTGFFSGYTF. CDR3 nucleotides: TGTGCTAGTGGTCCTACAGGGTTCTTTAGTGGCTACACCTTC.

This clone was recorded once. The CDR3, as DNA: TGTGCCAGCAGCTTACGGTACAATGAGCAGTTCTTC. Protein product: CASSLRYNEQFF. This sequence joins TRBV7-8 and TRBJ2-1; D not resolved. Deletions cut 2 bases from V and 4 bases from J, with 3 bases between. CDR1 is SGHVS and CDR2 is FQNEAQ in the germline V gene. This CDR3 is built from 12 residues.

The genes are TRBV27 and TRBJ1-2; 8 nucleotides agree with TRBD1. J was trimmed by 4 bases and V by 6 bases; bases with no gene match: 7. The CDR3 runs to 14 residues. Germline V CDR1 and CDR2: MNHEY, SMNVEV (reference sequence). The DNA for the CDR3 is TGTGCCAGCAGCGATCGGACAGGGTTCTATGGCTACACCTTC. It yields the protein CASSDRTGFYGYTF.